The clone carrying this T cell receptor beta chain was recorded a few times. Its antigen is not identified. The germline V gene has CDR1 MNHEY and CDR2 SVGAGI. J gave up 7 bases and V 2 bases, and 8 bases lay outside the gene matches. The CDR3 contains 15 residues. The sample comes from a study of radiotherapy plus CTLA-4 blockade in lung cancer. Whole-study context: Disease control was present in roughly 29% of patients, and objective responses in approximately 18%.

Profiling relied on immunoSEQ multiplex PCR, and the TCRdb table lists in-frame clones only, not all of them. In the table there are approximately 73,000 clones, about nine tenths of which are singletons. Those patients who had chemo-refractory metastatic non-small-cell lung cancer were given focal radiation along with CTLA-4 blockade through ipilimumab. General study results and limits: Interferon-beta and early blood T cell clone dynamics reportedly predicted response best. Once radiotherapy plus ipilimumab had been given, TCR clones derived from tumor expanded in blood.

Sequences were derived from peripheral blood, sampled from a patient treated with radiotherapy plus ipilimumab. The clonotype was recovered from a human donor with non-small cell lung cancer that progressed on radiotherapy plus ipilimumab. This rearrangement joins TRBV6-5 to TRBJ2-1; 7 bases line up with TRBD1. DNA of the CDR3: TGTGCCAGCAGTTACACCTATGACAGGGCGAATGAGCAGTTCTTC. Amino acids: CASSYTYDRANEQFF.